A selection of T cell receptor beta chains follows, all from one sample in a study of cytomegalovirus exposure and HLA in healthy donors. Assay used: immunoSEQ multiplex PCR; TCRdb lists only in-frame clones, some missing. The repertoire has 200,000 to 250,000 clones, 80% to 85% of them found once; the top ten carry about 0.77%. The sample consisted of PBMCs. The receptors here all came from a boy younger than 10 in good health and CMV-seronegative. Both conserved end residues are part of each CDR3. The D gene is left open where the match is weak. Expanded clones are given a class, and other clones once, few, many or no size at all.

D gene: -
clone size: -
V gene: TRBV7-9
J gene: TRBJ1-1
CDR3 DNA: TGTGCCAGCAGCTGGACAGAGAACACTGAAGCTTTCTTT
CDR3 protein: CASSWTENTEAFF

D gene: -
clone size: -
V gene: TRBV27
J gene: TRBJ2-7
CDR3 DNA: TGTGCCAGCACCTCCGCTTCTGGGCATCGGCCCTACGAGCAGTACTTC
CDR3 protein: CASTSASGHRPYEQYF

D gene: -
clone size: -
V gene: TRBV7-9
J gene: TRBJ1-2
CDR3 DNA: TGTGCCAGCAGCTTAGCGGTGGAGACGCCAGGCTACACCTTC
CDR3 protein: CASSLAVETPGYTF

D gene: TRBD2
clone size: -
V gene: TRBV4-2
J gene: TRBJ2-5
CDR3 DNA: TGTGCCAGCAGCCAAGAGGGGGTAGCGGGAGGTGAGACCCAGTACTTC
CDR3 protein: CASSQEGVAGGETQYF

D gene: TRBD1
clone size: -
V gene: TRBV5-1
J gene: TRBJ2-7
CDR3 DNA: TGCGCCAGCAGCGCAGGGACAGGGGGGTACGAGCAGTACTTC
CDR3 protein: CASSAGTGGYEQYF

D gene: -
clone size: -
V gene: TRBV27
J gene: TRBJ1-5
CDR3 DNA: TGTGCCAGCAGTGCCTTTGGGGGGCAGCCCCAGCATTTT
CDR3 protein: CASSAFGGQPQHF

D gene: -
clone size: -
V gene: TRBV9
J gene: TRBJ2-3
CDR3 DNA: TGTGCCAGCAGCGTAGGCGGCGGGGGCACAGATACGCAGTATTTT
CDR3 protein: CASSVGGGGTDTQYF

D gene: TRBD1
clone size: -
V gene: TRBV13
J gene: TRBJ2-5
CDR3 DNA: TGTGCCAGCAGCTTGGGACAGGGGATGGGAGAGACCCAGTACTTC
CDR3 protein: CASSLGQGMGETQYF

D gene: TRBD2
clone size: -
V gene: TRBV29-1
J gene: TRBJ2-3
CDR3 DNA: TGCAGCGTTGCTGGACTAGCGGGAGGGCTTATGCCAGATACGCAGTATTTT
CDR3 protein: CSVAGLAGGLMPDTQYF

D gene: TRBD1
clone size: once
V gene: TRBV5-8
J gene: TRBJ2-3
CDR3 DNA: TGTGCCAGCAGAGAGGGGGCCACAGATACGCAGTATTTT
CDR3 protein: CASREGATDTQYF

D gene: TRBD1
clone size: -
V gene: TRBV27
J gene: TRBJ2-2
CDR3 DNA: TGTGCCAGCAGTTTAGGGGACAGGGGGCCGGGCACCGGGGAGCTGTTTTTT
CDR3 protein: CASSLGDRGPGTGELFF

D gene: TRBD2
clone size: -
V gene: TRBV27
J gene: TRBJ2-7
CDR3 DNA: TGTGCCAGCATCAAATCGGGGGGCGAGCAGTACTTC
CDR3 protein: CASIKSGGEQYF

D gene: TRBD1
clone size: once
V gene: TRBV6-6
J gene: TRBJ1-6
CDR3 DNA: TGTGCCAGCAGGTCACTGACAGGGACGAATTCACCCCTCCACTTT
CDR3 protein: CASRSLTGTNSPLHF

D gene: TRBD2
clone size: few
V gene: TRBV6-6
J gene: TRBJ2-7
CDR3 DNA: TGTGCCAGCAGTAGCGGGGTTACCTACGAGCAGTACTTC
CDR3 protein: CASSSGVTYEQYF

D gene: TRBD2
clone size: -
V gene: TRBV2
J gene: TRBJ2-2
CDR3 DNA: TGTGCCCCTTGGGGGGTAAAAGCTAGCGGGGAACCCGGGGGGCTGTTTTTT
CDR3 protein: CAPWGVKASGEPGGLFF

D gene: TRBD1
clone size: few
V gene: TRBV9
J gene: TRBJ1-4
CDR3 DNA: TGTGCCAGCTCCGGGACAGGGGATGAAAAACTGTTTTTT
CDR3 protein: CASSGTGDEKLFF

D gene: -
clone size: -
V gene: TRBV5-4
J gene: TRBJ2-7
CDR3 DNA: TGTGCCAGCTCGCCGCGGGACCCATCCTACGAGCAGTACTTC
CDR3 protein: CASSPRDPSYEQYF

D gene: -
clone size: -
V gene: TRBV5-5
J gene: TRBJ2-7
CDR3 DNA: TGTGCCAGCAGCTGGCCGGGGGTCTCCTACGAGCAGTACTTC
CDR3 protein: CASSWPGVSYEQYF

D gene: TRBD1
clone size: -
V gene: TRBV29-1
J gene: TRBJ2-3
CDR3 DNA: TGCAGCGTTGTGAACAGGGGATGGACAGATACGCAGTATTTT
CDR3 protein: CSVVNRGWTDTQYF

D gene: TRBD2
clone size: -
V gene: TRBV19
J gene: TRBJ2-7
CDR3 DNA: TGTGCCAGTAGTCCTCGGCGGAGCGGGAGAAACTACGAGCAGTACTTC
CDR3 protein: CASSPRRSGRNYEQYF

D gene: -
clone size: -
V gene: TRBV7-9
J gene: TRBJ2-5
CDR3 DNA: TGTGCCAGCCGTGGGGGGCAAGAGACCCAGTACTTC
CDR3 protein: CASRGGQETQYF

D gene: -
clone size: few
V gene: TRBV6-5
J gene: TRBJ1-1
CDR3 DNA: TGTGCCAGCAGTCGGACAAGTGGGAACACTGAAGCTTTCTTT
CDR3 protein: CASSRTSGNTEAFF

D gene: -
clone size: -
V gene: TRBV27
J gene: TRBJ2-1
CDR3 DNA: TGTGCCAGCAGCGGACTTCCCGCCTACAATGAGCAGTTCTTC
CDR3 protein: CASSGLPAYNEQFF

D gene: TRBD2
clone size: once
V gene: TRBV6-1
J gene: TRBJ2-7
CDR3 DNA: TGTGCCAGCAGCCCTTTGCGGGGGAGCTCCTACGAGCAGTACTTC
CDR3 protein: CASSPLRGSSYEQYF

D gene: TRBD2
clone size: -
V gene: TRBV27
J gene: TRBJ2-7
CDR3 DNA: TGTGCCAGCAGTTCTAGCGGGGGTAACTCCTACGAGCAGTACTTC
CDR3 protein: CASSSSGGNSYEQYF

D gene: TRBD2
clone size: -
V gene: TRBV27
J gene: TRBJ2-1
CDR3 DNA: TGTGCCAGCAGTTCGGGGGGGGCCTACAATGAGCAGTTCTTC
CDR3 protein: CASSSGGAYNEQFF

D gene: TRBD1
clone size: -
V gene: TRBV4-2
J gene: TRBJ2-7
CDR3 DNA: TGTGCCGGCAGCCAACGGACAGGGGGTGAGCAGTACTTC
CDR3 protein: CAGSQRTGGEQYF

D gene: TRBD1
clone size: -
V gene: TRBV9
J gene: TRBJ1-6
CDR3 DNA: TGTGCCAGCAGCGTTGAGGGGGCGTATGATTCACCCCTCCACTTT
CDR3 protein: CASSVEGAYDSPLHF

D gene: TRBD1
clone size: -
V gene: TRBV11-1
J gene: TRBJ1-1
CDR3 DNA: TGTGCCAGCAGTGACAGGGTTAAGACTGAAGCTTTCTTT
CDR3 protein: CASSDRVKTEAFF

D gene: TRBD2
clone size: -
V gene: TRBV7-3
J gene: TRBJ2-3
CDR3 DNA: TGTGCCAGCAGCCCTAGCGGGGGGGCTACAGATACGCAGTATTTT
CDR3 protein: CASSPSGGATDTQYF

D gene: TRBD1
clone size: -
V gene: TRBV19
J gene: TRBJ1-5
CDR3 DNA: TGTGCCAGTACAGGACAGGGGACGAAGCGAATTAGCAATCAGCCCCAGCATTTT
CDR3 protein: CASTGQGTKRISNQPQHF

D gene: -
clone size: -
V gene: TRBV6-5
J gene: TRBJ1-2
CDR3 DNA: TGTGCCAGCAGTTACTCCGGGCAGGGGTTTGGGTATGGCTACACCTTC
CDR3 protein: CASSYSGQGFGYGYTF

D gene: TRBD1
clone size: -
V gene: TRBV4-2
J gene: TRBJ1-6
CDR3 DNA: TGTGCCAGCAGCCCGGGGACAGGGGCAATTGTGGCCCTCCACTTT
CDR3 protein: CASSPGTGAIVALHF

D gene: TRBD1
clone size: -
V gene: TRBV5-1
J gene: TRBJ2-7
CDR3 DNA: TGCGCCAGCAGCCTTACAGGGGGCTTATACGAGCAGTACTTC
CDR3 protein: CASSLTGGLYEQYF

D gene: TRBD1
clone size: -
V gene: TRBV5-5
J gene: TRBJ2-1
CDR3 DNA: TGTGCCAGCAGCCTAGGGACAGTCCGAGGCGATGAGCAGTTCTTC
CDR3 protein: CASSLGTVRGDEQFF

D gene: -
clone size: few
V gene: TRBV6-1
J gene: TRBJ1-5
CDR3 DNA: TGTGCCAGCAGCCTCGGGAATCAGCCCCAGCATTTT
CDR3 protein: CASSLGNQPQHF

D gene: TRBD2
clone size: -
V gene: TRBV19
J gene: TRBJ2-7
CDR3 DNA: TGTGCCAGTAGTAGTTGGAGCGGGGGATCCTACGAGCAGTACTTC
CDR3 protein: CASSSWSGGSYEQYF

D gene: TRBD2
clone size: -
V gene: TRBV7-9
J gene: TRBJ2-7
CDR3 DNA: TGTGCCAGCAGCTTAGGGTCTAGCGGCGCCTACGAGCAGTACTTC
CDR3 protein: CASSLGSSGAYEQYF

D gene: TRBD2
clone size: -
V gene: TRBV5-6
J gene: TRBJ2-5
CDR3 DNA: TGTGCCAGCAGCCGCAGGGAGGGAGAGACCCAGTACTTC
CDR3 protein: CASSRREGETQYF

D gene: -
clone size: -
V gene: TRBV25-1
J gene: TRBJ1-4
CDR3 DNA: TGTGCCGCACGGGACACATACCCAACTAATGAAAAACTGTTTTTT
CDR3 protein: CAARDTYPTNEKLFF

D gene: -
clone size: -
V gene: TRBV7-8
J gene: TRBJ1-1
CDR3 DNA: TGTGCCAGCAGCCCCCGTTGGGGGGGAGAAGGTGAAGCTTTCTTT
CDR3 protein: CASSPRWGGEGEAFF

D gene: -
clone size: -
V gene: TRBV19
J gene: TRBJ1-5
CDR3 DNA: TGTGCCAGTAGACAAGGGAGTCAGCCCCAGCATTTT
CDR3 protein: CASRQGSQPQHF

D gene: -
clone size: -
V gene: TRBV29-1
J gene: TRBJ2-3
CDR3 DNA: TGCAGCGTTGACTTGGACTTACGTTCTAGCACAGATACGCAGTATTTT
CDR3 protein: CSVDLDLRSSTDTQYF

D gene: TRBD2
clone size: few
V gene: TRBV6-6
J gene: TRBJ2-7
CDR3 DNA: TGTGCCAGCAGTCCATATCCCGGGACTAGTGGGTCCGAGCAGTACTTC
CDR3 protein: CASSPYPGTSGSEQYF

D gene: TRBD2
clone size: once
V gene: TRBV7-8
J gene: TRBJ2-7
CDR3 DNA: TGTGCCAGCAGCGCGACTAGCGGGAGCTCCTACGAGCAGTACTTC
CDR3 protein: CASSATSGSSYEQYF

D gene: TRBD2
clone size: -
V gene: TRBV10-3
J gene: TRBJ2-3
CDR3 DNA: TGTGCCATCAGTGGAGGAGCGGGAGGACCAGATACGCAGTATTTT
CDR3 protein: CAISGGAGGPDTQYF

D gene: -
clone size: -
V gene: TRBV6-6
J gene: TRBJ2-3
CDR3 DNA: TGTGCCAGCAGTTACCTAACCACAGATACGCAGTATTTT
CDR3 protein: CASSYLTTDTQYF

D gene: -
clone size: -
V gene: TRBV27
J gene: TRBJ2-1
CDR3 DNA: TGTGCCAGCAGTTTATCGGGGGGGCCTGAGCAGTTCTTC
CDR3 protein: CASSLSGGPEQFF

D gene: TRBD2
clone size: -
V gene: TRBV5-1
J gene: TRBJ2-5
CDR3 DNA: TGCGCCAGCAGCGTCGGACTAGCGAAAGAGACCCAGTACTTC
CDR3 protein: CASSVGLAKETQYF

D gene: TRBD1
clone size: -
V gene: TRBV10-1
J gene: TRBJ2-7
CDR3 DNA: TGCGCCCGCCGGGACAGGGATGCCTACGAGCAGTACTTC
CDR3 protein: CARRDRDAYEQYF

D gene: TRBD1
clone size: once
V gene: TRBV7-9
J gene: TRBJ2-2
CDR3 DNA: TGTGCCAGCAGCTTACGACAGGGGAACACCGGGGAGCTGTTTTTT
CDR3 protein: CASSLRQGNTGELFF

D gene: -
clone size: -
V gene: TRBV19
J gene: TRBJ1-2
CDR3 DNA: TGTGCCAGTACTTCTGGCAACTATGGCTACACCTTC
CDR3 protein: CASTSGNYGYTF

D gene: -
clone size: -
V gene: TRBV18
J gene: TRBJ2-3
CDR3 DNA: TGTGCCAGCTCATCGCCTCCCTCGGGAGATACGCAGTATTTT
CDR3 protein: CASSSPPSGDTQYF

D gene: -
clone size: -
V gene: TRBV10-3
J gene: TRBJ2-3
CDR3 DNA: TGTGCCATCAGTGGGAGACCAGGGCCGGCGAGCACAGATACGCAGTATTTT
CDR3 protein: CAISGRPGPASTDTQYF

D gene: TRBD1
clone size: -
V gene: TRBV25-1
J gene: TRBJ1-2
CDR3 DNA: TGTGCCAGCAGTTCCGGGACAGGAAACTATGGCTACACCTTC
CDR3 protein: CASSSGTGNYGYTF

D gene: TRBD2
clone size: -
V gene: TRBV7-2
J gene: TRBJ2-3
CDR3 DNA: TGTGCCAGCAGACAGGGGCGGGGGGGAGATACGCAGTATTTT
CDR3 protein: CASRQGRGGDTQYF

D gene: -
clone size: -
V gene: TRBV25-1
J gene: TRBJ2-2
CDR3 DNA: TGTGCCAGCAGTGAATGGGACTGGGAGCTGTTTTTT
CDR3 protein: CASSEWDWELFF